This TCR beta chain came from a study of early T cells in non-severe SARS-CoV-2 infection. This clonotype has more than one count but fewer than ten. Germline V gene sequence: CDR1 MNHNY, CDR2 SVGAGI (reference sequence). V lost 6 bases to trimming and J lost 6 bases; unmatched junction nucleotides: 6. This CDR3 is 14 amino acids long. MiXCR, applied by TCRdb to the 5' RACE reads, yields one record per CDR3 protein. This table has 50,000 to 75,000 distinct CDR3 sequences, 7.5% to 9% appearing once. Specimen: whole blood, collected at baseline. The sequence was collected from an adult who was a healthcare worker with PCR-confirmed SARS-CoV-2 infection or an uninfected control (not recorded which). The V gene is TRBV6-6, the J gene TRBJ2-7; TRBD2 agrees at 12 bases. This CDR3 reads CASSRLAGALEQYF. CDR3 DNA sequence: TGTGCCAGCAGCCGACTAGCGGGAGCCCTCGAGCAGTACTTC.